Listed below are T cell receptor beta chains from one sample, sequenced in a study of beta chain features in type 1 diabetes. Sequencing was performed with immunoSEQ multiplex PCR; in TCRdb, only in-frame clones are kept and a portion is missing. The sample yields 350,000 to 450,000 clones, about 14% seen once. Material for sequencing was naive CD4+ T cells from blood. These receptors were taken from a woman in her late teens or twenties in good health. The CDR3 runs from the conserved cysteine through the conserved F or W. The D gene is left open where the match is weak. For some rows the clone size is stated as once, few or many, or as a class when expanded; others skip it.

NA,TRBV7-9,11,NA,TRBJ2-7,CASSFIYEQYF,TGTGCCAGCAGTTTTATCTACGAGCAGTACTTC
NA,TRBV29-1,12,TRBD2,TRBJ2-7,CSVGWEGYEQYF,TGCAGCGTTGGATGGGAGGGTTACGAGCAGTACTTC
NA,TRBV11-3,14,NA,TRBJ2-3,CASSPRGGTDTQYF,TGTGCCAGCAGCCCTCGAGGTGGTACAGATACGCAGTATTTT
few,TRBV6-5,16,TRBD1,TRBJ1-2,CASSSLRRDRNYGYTF,TGTGCCAGCAGTTCCCTGCGGAGGGACAGGAACTATGGCTACACCTTC
few,TRBV5-1,12,NA,TRBJ2-1,CASRTGYNEQFF,TGCGCCAGCAGAACAGGGTACAATGAGCAGTTCTTC
NA,TRBV28,15,NA,TRBJ2-1,CASSLTGSSYNEQFF,TGTGCCAGCAGTTTGACGGGGAGCTCCTACAATGAGCAGTTCTTC
few,TRBV5-1,15,TRBD2,TRBJ2-2,CASGPDLAGSGELFF,TGCGCCAGCGGCCCGGATCTAGCGGGATCCGGGGAGCTGTTTTTT
NA,TRBV29-1,16,TRBD2,TRBJ2-1,CSVEPGLAGGKDEQFF,TGCAGCGTGGAACCGGGACTAGCGGGAGGGAAAGATGAGCAGTTCTTC
NA,TRBV7-2,16,TRBD2,TRBJ2-5,CASSPRPSGAQETQYF,TGTGCCAGCAGCCCTAGACCTAGCGGGGCACAAGAGACCCAGTACTTC
NA,TRBV30,15,TRBD1,TRBJ1-3,CAWSEGGAGGNTIYF,TGTGCCTGGAGTGAAGGGGGCGCGGGTGGAAACACCATATATTTT
NA,TRBV6-6,14,TRBD1,TRBJ2-5,CASGYRGTGETQYF,TGTGCCAGCGGATACCGAGGGACAGGGGAGACCCAGTACTTC
few,TRBV29-1,17,NA,TRBJ2-7,CSVALWSRPRISYEQYF,TGCAGCGTTGCCCTTTGGTCCCGACCCAGGATCTCCTACGAGCAGTACTTC
few,TRBV2,12,NA,TRBJ2-1,CASSDGYNEQFF,TGTGCCAGCAGTGACGGCTACAATGAGCAGTTCTTC
NA,TRBV5-8,13,TRBD1,TRBJ1-1,CASSLTGGAEAFF,TGTGCCAGCAGCCTGACAGGGGGGGCTGAAGCTTTCTTT
NA,TRBV7-9,15,NA,TRBJ2-1,CASRMQGGSYNEQFF,TGTGCCAGCAGAATGCAGGGAGGCTCCTACAATGAGCAGTTCTTC
NA,TRBV7-3,14,TRBD1,TRBJ2-7,CASSPLGTGDEQYF,TGTGCCAGCAGCCCACTCGGGACAGGTGACGAGCAGTACTTC
NA,TRBV7-9,14,NA,TRBJ1-4,CASSLGRGDEKLFF,TGTGCCAGCAGCTTGGGGAGGGGCGATGAAAAACTGTTTTTT
NA,TRBV5-6,15,TRBD1,TRBJ2-2,CASSLWDRYTGELFF,TGTGCCAGCAGCTTGTGGGACAGGTACACCGGGGAGCTGTTTTTT
NA,TRBV15,15,NA,TRBJ1-2,CATSRDVQADYGYTF,TGTGCCACCAGCAGAGATGTTCAGGCCGACTATGGCTACACCTTC
few,TRBV6-5,14,NA,TRBJ1-2,CASISLAGSYGYTF,TGTGCCAGCATCAGTCTTGCCGGGAGCTATGGCTACACCTTC
NA,TRBV27,17,NA,TRBJ1-2,CASKQTGTGLPTSGYTF,TGTGCCAGCAAACAAACGGGAACAGGGCTCCCTACTAGTGGCTACACCTTC
few,TRBV25-1,14,NA,TRBJ1-4,CASRGQGHLEKLFF,TGTGCCAGCAGGGGACAAGGACACCTTGAAAAACTGTTTTTT
NA,TRBV28,13,NA,TRBJ2-7,CASSFLGDYEQYF,TGTGCCAGCAGTTTCCTAGGGGACTACGAGCAGTACTTC
NA,TRBV9,15,TRBD2,TRBJ2-1,CASSVETGGPREQFF,TGTGCCAGCAGCGTAGAAACGGGAGGGCCCAGGGAGCAGTTCTTC
NA,TRBV14,15,TRBD2,TRBJ2-1,CASSQIAGGHNEQFF,TGTGCCAGCAGCCAGATAGCGGGAGGCCACAATGAGCAGTTCTTC
NA,TRBV2,16,TRBD2,TRBJ2-1,CASSPQSGSSYNEQFF,TGTGCCAGCAGTCCCCAAAGCGGGAGCTCCTACAATGAGCAGTTCTTC
NA,TRBV6-5,15,TRBD1,TRBJ2-7,CASSYRRDSSLGQYF,TGTGCCAGCAGTTACCGCAGGGACAGCTCCTTAGGGCAGTACTTC
NA,TRBV5-6,14,TRBD2,TRBJ2-5,CASSFPSGRETQYF,TGTGCCAGCAGCTTTCCTAGCGGACGGGAGACCCAGTACTTC
few,TRBV30,17,TRBD2,TRBJ2-1,CAWSVLSAGGKFNEQFF,TGTGCCTGGAGTGTACTCTCGGCGGGAGGGAAGTTCAATGAGCAGTTCTTC
few,TRBV5-4,13,NA,TRBJ2-5,CASSLAGWETQYF,TGTGCCAGCAGCTTGGCAGGGTGGGAGACCCAGTACTTC
NA,TRBV5-4,16,TRBD2,TRBJ2-7,CASSPRRLAGADEQYF,TGTGCCAGCAGCCCGCGGAGACTAGCGGGAGCGGACGAGCAGTACTTC
once,TRBV27,14,NA,TRBJ2-7,CASRTPSAYYEQYF,TGTGCCAGCAGGACTCCTAGCGCCTACTACGAGCAGTACTTC
few,TRBV29-1,13,NA,TRBJ2-5,CSVRQVLQETQYF,TGCAGCGTTAGACAGGTCCTCCAAGAGACCCAGTACTTC
NA,TRBV4-1,18,NA,TRBJ2-1,CASSQVGRVNSSYNEQFF,TGCGCCAGCAGCCAAGTGGGCAGGGTAAATAGCTCCTACAATGAGCAGTTCTTC
few,TRBV15,16,NA,TRBJ1-5,CATSRERQANNQPQHF,TGTGCCACCAGCAGAGAACGACAGGCTAACAATCAGCCCCAGCATTTT
few,TRBV9,16,NA,TRBJ2-5,CASSADQGGIGKAQYF,TGTGCCAGCAGCGCCGATCAGGGGGGCATCGGGAAGGCCCAGTACTTC
NA,TRBV29-1,14,TRBD1,TRBJ1-2,CSVDPTGGNYGYTF,TGCAGCGTTGACCCAACAGGGGGCAACTATGGCTACACCTTC
NA,TRBV18,14,NA,TRBJ2-5,CASSGNRVEETQYF,TGTGCCAGCTCAGGTAATCGGGTTGAAGAGACCCAGTACTTC
few,TRBV7-2,15,TRBD2,TRBJ2-3,CASSTRAGGTDTQYF,TGTGCCAGCAGCACCCGAGCGGGAGGCACAGATACGCAGTATTTT
NA,TRBV28,14,TRBD1,TRBJ1-1,CASMSGGAGTEAFF,TGTGCCAGCATGTCAGGGGGCGCGGGCACTGAAGCTTTCTTT
few,TRBV15,15,NA,TRBJ1-1,CATSRDGGGDTEAFF,TGTGCCACCAGCAGAGATGGTGGCGGGGACACTGAAGCTTTCTTT
few,TRBV5-1,15,NA,TRBJ2-1,CASSQEPSSYNEQFF,TGCGCCAGCAGCCAAGAACCGAGCTCCTACAATGAGCAGTTCTTC
few,TRBV30,14,TRBD2,TRBJ2-1,CAWTPLAGDNEQFF,TGTGCCTGGACCCCACTAGCGGGCGACAATGAGCAGTTCTTC
NA,TRBV5-4,15,TRBD1,TRBJ1-1,CASSPVIQGPGRAFF,TGTGCCAGCAGCCCCGTTATACAGGGGCCGGGAAGGGCTTTCTTT
once,TRBV27,15,NA,TRBJ1-1,CASSLSRVANTEAFF,TGTGCCAGCAGTTTATCGAGGGTAGCAAACACTGAAGCTTTCTTT
NA,TRBV9,16,TRBD2,TRBJ2-2,CASSTGTKPSTGELFF,TGTGCCAGCAGCACCGGGACTAAACCCTCCACCGGGGAGCTGTTTTTT
NA,TRBV14,15,NA,TRBJ2-2,CASSQNRVMAGELFF,TGTGCCAGCAGCCAAAACAGGGTGATGGCCGGGGAGCTGTTTTTT
few,TRBV1,16,NA,TRBJ2-5,CTSSLPSGRRQETQYF,TGCACCAGCAGCCTGCCTAGCGGGAGACGCCAAGAGACCCAGTACTTC
NA,TRBV28,13,NA,TRBJ1-2,CASSPRRVYGYTF,TGTGCCAGCAGTCCGAGGAGAGTCTATGGCTACACCTTC
NA,TRBV28,15,NA,TRBJ1-5,CASSLYRAFGQPQHF,TGTGCCAGCAGTCTATACAGGGCCTTTGGGCAGCCCCAGCATTTT
few,TRBV9,16,TRBD2,TRBJ2-2,CASSLRLAGNTGELFF,TGTGCCAGCAGCCTACGACTAGCGGGGAACACCGGGGAGCTGTTTTTT
NA,TRBV9,14,TRBD2,TRBJ2-1,CASSPSRLAGEQFF,TGTGCCAGCAGCCCCTCCCGACTAGCTGGTGAGCAGTTCTTC
NA,TRBV5-1,13,NA,TRBJ2-4,CASSKGSSEVQYF,TGCGCCAGCTCAAAGGGGTCTAGCGAGGTTCAGTACTTC